This is a list of T cell receptor beta chains from one sample in a study of CD8 T cells in ankylosing spondylitis. TCRdb ran MiXCR on the 5' RACE reads and lists one entry per CDR3 protein. The sample holds some 200,000 distinct CDR3 sequences, 10% to 15% seen once. The sequencing sample was made of blood, either unsorted or a sorted T cell fraction (not recorded which). The receptors were gathered from a male donor with ankylosing spondylitis or in good health (not recorded which). Both conserved end residues are part of each CDR3. Fields, in order: CDR3 length, J gene, D gene, clone size, V gene, CDR3 protein, CDR3 DNA. D genes are given only for firm matches. The size field is filled for only some rows; it gives once, few, many or a size class.

>12|TRBJ1-6|.|many|TRBV12-3/TRBV12-4
CASTPGGSPLHF
TGTGCCAGCACCCCAGGTGGTTCACCCCTCCACTTT
>16|TRBJ2-2|.|few|TRBV6-5
CASSYSSIQGPGELFF
TGTGCCAGCAGTTACTCGAGTATACAGGGACCCGGGGAGCTGTTTTTT
>16|TRBJ2-2|TRBD2|few|TRBV7-8
CASSLWTSGNTGELFF
TGTGCCAGCAGCTTGTGGACTAGCGGTAACACCGGGGAGCTGTTTTTT
>14|TRBJ2-3|.|few|TRBV4-1
CASSQVRSTDTQYF
TGCGCCAGCAGCCAAGTCCGGTCGACAGATACGCAGTATTTT
>15|TRBJ1-4|.|.|TRBV14
CASSSLGQLNEKLFF
TGTGCCAGCAGCAGCTTGGGGCAGCTTAATGAAAAACTGTTTTTT
>16|TRBJ2-1|TRBD1|.|TRBV4-1
CASSQEGQGFYNEQFF
TGCGCCAGCAGCCAAGAGGGACAGGGGTTCTACAATGAGCAGTTCTTC
>14|TRBJ2-5|TRBD2|few|TRBV5-1
CASSPGLVQETQYF
TGCGCCAGCAGCCCGGGACTAGTCCAAGAGACCCAGTACTTC
>18|TRBJ1-1|.|few|TRBV6-1
CASRPDTRDTTMNTEAFF
TGTGCCAGCAGGCCCGATACGAGGGACACCACTATGAACACTGAAGCTTTCTTT
>16|TRBJ2-1|.|few|TRBV5-6
CASSLTLIRGGDEQFF
TGTGCCAGCAGCTTAACCCTAATTCGCGGGGGCGATGAGCAGTTCTTC
>18|TRBJ2-6|TRBD1|.|TRBV4-1
CASSQTQGAGSGANVLTF
TGCGCCAGCAGCCAAACACAGGGGGCGGGCTCTGGGGCCAACGTCCTGACTTTC
>18|TRBJ2-3|TRBD2|.|TRBV12-3/TRBV12-4
CASSQPGLAGGPTDTQYF
TGTGCCAGCAGTCAGCCGGGACTAGCGGGAGGGCCAACAGATACGCAGTATTTT
>14|TRBJ2-5|.|.|TRBV3-1
CASSQEAPQETQYF
TGTGCCAGCAGCCAAGAAGCCCCCCAAGAGACCCAGTACTTC
>16|TRBJ2-1|.|.|TRBV6-1
CASSGGLSSSYNEQFF
TGTGCCAGCAGTGGAGGACTGTCGAGCTCCTACAATGAGCAGTTCTTC
>13|TRBJ2-1|.|.|TRBV15
CATSRERLDEQFF
TGTGCCACCAGCAGAGAGCGGTTGGATGAGCAGTTCTTC
>17|TRBJ2-7|.|once|TRBV6-1
CASSDEMGSIYLYEQYF
TGTGCCAGCAGCGACGAAATGGGGTCGATCTATCTCTACGAGCAGTACTTC
>14|TRBJ2-7|.|few|TRBV7-2
CASSPGGQLYEQYF
TGTGCCAGCAGCCCGGGGGGACAGCTCTACGAGCAGTACTTC
>13|TRBJ2-7|TRBD1|few|TRBV2
CASGGQGFREQYF
TGTGCCAGCGGGGGACAGGGTTTTCGGGAGCAGTACTTC
>15|TRBJ2-7|TRBD1|.|TRBV12-5
CASGLVLGQFYEQYF
TGTGCTAGTGGTTTGGTATTGGGACAGTTCTACGAGCAGTACTTC
>15|TRBJ1-4|TRBD1|few|TRBV4-1
CASSPRQGSMEKLFF
TGCGCCAGCAGCCCTAGACAGGGTAGTATGGAAAAACTGTTTTTT
>14|TRBJ2-5|TRBD1|few|TRBV2
CASEEVGQGETQYF
TGTGCCAGTGAAGAGGTGGGACAGGGGGAGACCCAGTACTTC
>12|TRBJ2-7|.|.|TRBV27
CASWGPRYEQYF
TGTGCCAGTTGGGGACCGCGCTACGAGCAGTACTTC
>14|TRBJ2-3|.|.|TRBV10-2
CASSDRGHSDTQYF
TGCGCCAGCAGTGATCGGGGGCATTCAGATACGCAGTATTTT
>15|TRBJ2-5|TRBD2|.|TRBV6-5
CASSYGLADQETQYF
TGTGCCAGCAGTTACGGACTAGCGGACCAAGAGACCCAGTACTTC
>15|TRBJ2-1|.|.|TRBV20-1
CSARVAGSPYNEQFF
TGCAGTGCTAGAGTGGCGGGGAGCCCCTACAATGAGCAGTTCTTC
>13|TRBJ1-2|TRBD1|.|TRBV5-6
CASSLGQGDGYTF
TGTGCCAGCAGCTTGGGGCAGGGGGACGGCTACACCTTC
>11|TRBJ2-3|.|few|TRBV6-5
CASSGANTQYF
TGTGCCAGCTCCGGGGCTAATACGCAGTATTTT
>15|TRBJ1-1|.|many|TRBV25-1
CASSYLSRDVTEAFF
TGTGCCAGCAGCTACCTATCCAGGGATGTCACTGAAGCTTTCTTT
>16|TRBJ2-1|TRBD2|many|TRBV20-1
CSADIPREGLYNEQFF
TGCAGTGCTGACATCCCGCGGGAGGGTCTCTACAATGAGCAGTTCTTC
>17|TRBJ1-1|.|.|TRBV7-8
CASSNRPWERRDTEAFF
TGTGCCAGCAGCAACCGCCCTTGGGAAAGACGGGACACTGAAGCTTTCTTT
>15|TRBJ2-3|TRBD2|.|TRBV20-1
CSARTLGGSTDTQYF
TGCAGTGCCCGTACCCTGGGCGGGAGTACAGATACGCAGTATTTT
>15|TRBJ2-7|TRBD2|many|TRBV2
CASSGTSGRHYEQYF
TGTGCCAGCAGTGGGACTAGCGGCCGCCACTACGAGCAGTACTTC
>14|TRBJ2-3|.|.|TRBV3-1
CASSPLQRTDTQYF
TGTGCCAGCAGCCCCCTGCAGCGCACAGATACGCAGTATTTT
>12|TRBJ2-1|.|.|TRBV12-3/TRBV12-4
CASRRNAHEQFF
TGTGCCAGCAGGCGGAACGCCCATGAGCAGTTCTTC
>14|TRBJ2-7|.|few|TRBV11-2
CASSHTIGQYEQYF
TGTGCCAGCAGCCACACCATTGGGCAATACGAGCAGTACTTC
>18|TRBJ2-1|TRBD2|once|TRBV11-2
CASSLGTSGRRSYNEQFF
TGTGCCAGCAGCTTAGGGACTAGCGGGAGGCGTTCCTACAATGAGCAGTTCTTC
>17|TRBJ2-1|.|few|TRBV15
CATSRDRGGTAYNEQFF
TGTGCCACCAGCAGAGATAGAGGCGGAACGGCCTACAATGAGCAGTTCTTC
>14|TRBJ2-7|TRBD1|few|TRBV5-1
CASSQGQEPYEQYF
TGCGCCAGCAGCCAGGGACAGGAACCCTACGAGCAGTACTTC
>15|TRBJ1-1|.|many|TRBV5-1
CASSSLLGTDTEAFF
TGCGCCAGCAGCTCGCTTCTCGGGACGGACACTGAAGCTTTCTTT
>14|TRBJ1-1|.|.|TRBV12-3/TRBV12-4
CASSLNGWNTEAFF
TGTGCCAGCAGTTTAAACGGATGGAACACTGAAGCTTTCTTT
>14|TRBJ2-7|.|.|TRBV27
CASSLSTGAGEQYF
TGTGCCAGCAGTTTATCGACGGGGGCGGGAGAGCAGTACTTC
>16|TRBJ2-1|.|many|TRBV27
CASSWGRMSSYNEQFF
TGTGCCAGCAGTTGGGGACGGATGAGCTCCTACAATGAGCAGTTCTTC
>16|TRBJ2-2|TRBD1|.|TRBV11-2
CASSPLRGREAGELFF
TGTGCCAGCAGCCCCCTCAGGGGGCGCGAGGCCGGGGAGCTGTTTTTT
>15|TRBJ2-5|.|.|TRBV12-3/TRBV12-4
CASSPTGRIQETQYF
TGTGCCAGCAGTCCGACAGGGAGGATCCAAGAGACCCAGTACTTC
>16|TRBJ2-7|TRBD2|.|TRBV9
CASSTLGGLAGVEQYF
TGTGCCAGCAGCACCCTGGGGGGGCTAGCGGGAGTAGAGCAGTACTTC
>14|TRBJ2-3|TRBD2|many|TRBV20-1
CSAGAGGSTDTQYF
TGCAGTGCGGGAGCGGGAGGGAGCACAGATACGCAGTATTTT
>15|TRBJ2-1|.|.|TRBV3-1
CASSQDQGSYNEQFF
TGTGCCAGCAGCCAAGATCAAGGGAGCTACAATGAGCAGTTCTTC
>13|TRBJ2-7|TRBD2|.|TRBV10-1
CASSLPSGNEQYF
TGCGCCAGCAGTCTGCCTAGCGGGAACGAGCAGTACTTC
>13|TRBJ1-1|.|.|TRBV12-3/TRBV12-4
CASRVYGNTEAFF
TGTGCCAGCCGGGTATATGGGAACACTGAAGCTTTCTTT